This T cell receptor beta chain was documented in a study of T cells in Graves' hyperthyroidism and ophthalmopathy (dated by TCRdb to about 2019). With regard to the full study: Peripheral blood was sampled at the time of initial diagnosis, prior to any treatment. After blood sampling, hyperthyroidism patients were treated with methimazole at a starting dose of 30 mg daily, and ophthalmopathy patients were treated with high-dose intravenous methylprednisolone. In several Graves' hyperthyroidism patients, the study also compared T-cell repertoires from thyroid tissue with T-cell repertoires from blood. Whether ophthalmopathy could be predicted prospectively was tested in an independent validation cohort made up of 18 to 20 hyperthyroidism patients plus 17 patients who later progressed to ophthalmopathy. The paper describes TCR Vbeta CDR3 sequencing of about 140 peripheral blood samples, made up of under 50 ophthalmopathy patients, approximately 76 hyperthyroidism patients and 17 progressor patients. The roughly 91 discovery patients were randomly divided into training and test sets at a 7:3 ratio. TCR V-J signatures able to tell the groups apart were searched for in a discovery cohort of 90 to 100 patients, of whom around 42 had Graves' ophthalmopathy and 57 had stable Graves' hyperthyroidism.

In the case of this clonotype: No antigen is known for it. No base qualities exist here, and no much larger clone lies one base off it.

Findings and caveats that apply to the study as a whole: In validation, progression to ophthalmopathy was predicted by the model with approximately 67% sensitivity and about 72% specificity, a median of about 6.8 months before onset. A 13 V-J signature model separated ophthalmopathy from stable hyperthyroidism, with around 91% sensitivity and 81.08% specificity in cross-validation and 80%/75% in testing. Most expanded thyroid clonotypes (frequency above 0.001) were also detected in blood, a finding suggesting that blood repertoires may reflect thyroid immune responses. No statistical method was used to set the sample size in advance, and investigators knew the group allocation.

Amplification of TCR beta CDR3 regions was carried out from RNA transcripts. For the first round of RT-PCR on the TCR CDR3, the HTBI primer set was used together with the Qiagen OneStep RT-PCR kit. Libraries were constructed in a second round of multiplex PCR, after which size selection and purification were carried out. The libraries were sequenced on an Illumina HiSeq2000 using paired-end 100 bp reads. The study's own analysis went as follows. Raw data were processed with SOAPnuke, discarding reads with adapters, uncalled bases, mean Phred below 15, or no exact constant-primer or identifier match. High-quality paired reads were merged using COPE v1.2.5, and each unique nucleotide sequence was defined as a clonotype. MiTCR v1.1 was used to align clonotypes to the IMGT TRBV, TRBD and TRBJ reference segments. Only V-J combinations with frequency above 0.0001, covering roughly 99% of repertoires, were analysed. A TCS score was defined as the ratio of F50 (clonal expansion) to E x V (chaos), with BLOSUM62-based TCRdist applied between CDR3 peptides within each V-J. Welch's t-statistics and random forest reduced around 510 V-J features to about 13, which were used in a naive Bayes classifier (R e1071). TCRdb reprocessing: public reads trimmed at Q25 with fastp, clones called with MiXCR, in-frame beta chains kept. Each CDR3 protein appears once, grouped with its most common genes and DNA. These V and J calls rely on TCRdb rather than the paper's analysis. This sample has hundreds of thousands of distinct CDR3 sequences in its table, and around 21% of those were observed once. Approximately 30% of the sample is in the top ten clones.

From the cysteine up to the phenylalanine, the CDR3 has a length of 14 residues. Just CDR3 DNA is preserved here, 42 bases in frame from base 1. After removal of 5 bases from V and 5 bases from J, the junction retains 8 bases not matched to a gene. CDR1 and CDR2 were assigned from the germline V gene (reference sequence) as LNHDA and SQIVND. Moderately to severely active disease, a Clinical Activity Score of at least 3, a NOSPECS grade of at least 4, and a duration under 3 months were present in ophthalmopathy patients. The study excluded patients with uncontrolled infections, other autoimmune diseases, pregnancy or lactation. Diagnoses were established on the basis of clinical symptoms, serum thyroxine and TRAb, thyroid ultrasound, and orbital computed tomography. PBMCs were separated from 8 to 10 ml of fresh peripheral blood using Ficoll-Paque density gradient centrifugation. Total RNA was extracted using Trizol reagent, and RNA quality was assessed on an Agilent 2100 Bioanalyzer.

The TCR sequence derives from a man aged 30-40 years with Graves' ophthalmopathy. The sample was blood. The chain is made from TRBV19 and TRBJ2-5; 7 bases in the junction line up with TRBD2. The DNA sequence is given as TGTGCCAGTAGTCCATCTAGCGGCTCTGAGACCCAGTACTTC. It translates as CASSPSSGSETQYF.